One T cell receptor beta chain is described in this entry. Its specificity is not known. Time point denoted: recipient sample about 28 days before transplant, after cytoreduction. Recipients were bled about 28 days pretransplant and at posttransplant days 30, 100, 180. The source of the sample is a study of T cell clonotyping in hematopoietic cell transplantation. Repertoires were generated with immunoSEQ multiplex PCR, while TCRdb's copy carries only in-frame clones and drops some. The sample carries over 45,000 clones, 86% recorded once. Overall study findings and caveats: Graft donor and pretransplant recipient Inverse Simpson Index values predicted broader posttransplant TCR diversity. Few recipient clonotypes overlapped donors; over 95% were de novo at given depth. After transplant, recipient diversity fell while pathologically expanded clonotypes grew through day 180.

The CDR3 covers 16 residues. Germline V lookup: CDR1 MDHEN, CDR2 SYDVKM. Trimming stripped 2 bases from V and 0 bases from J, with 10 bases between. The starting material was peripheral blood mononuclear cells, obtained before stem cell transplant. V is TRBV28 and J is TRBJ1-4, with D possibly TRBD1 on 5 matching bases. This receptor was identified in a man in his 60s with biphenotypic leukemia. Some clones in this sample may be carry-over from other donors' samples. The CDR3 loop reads CASSLRGPATNEKLFF. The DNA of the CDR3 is TGTGCCAGCAGTTTACGGGGCCCCGCAACTAATGAAAAACTGTTTTTT.